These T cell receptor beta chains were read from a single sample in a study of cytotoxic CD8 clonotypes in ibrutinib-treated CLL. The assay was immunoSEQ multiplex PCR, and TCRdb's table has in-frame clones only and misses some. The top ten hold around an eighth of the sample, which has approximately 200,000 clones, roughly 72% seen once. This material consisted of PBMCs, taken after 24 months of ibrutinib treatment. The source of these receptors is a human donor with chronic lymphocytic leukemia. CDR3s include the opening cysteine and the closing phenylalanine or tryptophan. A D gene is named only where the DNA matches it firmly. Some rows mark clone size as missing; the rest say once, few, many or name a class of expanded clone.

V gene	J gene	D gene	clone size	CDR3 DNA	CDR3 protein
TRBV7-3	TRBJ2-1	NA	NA	TGTGCCAGCAGCTTCCAGGACGCCCCCCCGAAATTGTTCTTC	CASSFQDAPPKLFF
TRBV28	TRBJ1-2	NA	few	TGTGCCAGCAGTTACCAGGGATCCCCAAACTATGGCTACACCTTC	CASSYQGSPNYGYTF
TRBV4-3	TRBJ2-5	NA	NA	TGCGCCAGCAGCCAAGAAGTTACAGGGTACGCGACCCAGTACTTC	CASSQEVTGYATQYF
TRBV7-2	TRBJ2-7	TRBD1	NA	TGTGCCAGCAGCCCCGGGACAGGGGGCTCCTACGAGCAGTACTTC	CASSPGTGGSYEQYF
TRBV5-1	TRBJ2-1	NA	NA	TGCGCCAGCAGCTTGTTACGGGAGTACATCTACAATGAGCAGTTCTTC	CASSLLREYIYNEQFF
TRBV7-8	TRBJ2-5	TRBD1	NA	TGTGCCAGCAGCCCACCGGACAGGTACCAAGAGACCCAGTACTTC	CASSPPDRYQETQYF
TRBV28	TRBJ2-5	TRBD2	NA	TGTGCCAGCAGTTTTCGGAGTTCGGGGGGAGAGACCCAGTACTTC	CASSFRSSGGETQYF
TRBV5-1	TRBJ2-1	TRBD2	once	TGCGCCAGCAGCTTGGTGATTGCGGGAGTGGGCGGGAATGAGCAGTTCTTC	CASSLVIAGVGGNEQFF
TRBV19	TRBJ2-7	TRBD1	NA	TGTGCCAGTAGTATACAGGGGGCGTCGTCCTACGAGCAGTACTTC	CASSIQGASSYEQYF
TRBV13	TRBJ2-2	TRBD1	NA	TGTGCCAGTACCGGGACAGAGATCACCGGGGAGCTGTTTTTT	CASTGTEITGELFF
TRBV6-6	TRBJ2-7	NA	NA	TGTGCCAGCACCGGGCCAACCTACGAGCAGTACTTC	CASTGPTYEQYF
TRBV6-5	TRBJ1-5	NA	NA	TGTGCCAGCAGTAGGGACGCATACAATCAGCCCCAGCATTTT	CASSRDAYNQPQHF
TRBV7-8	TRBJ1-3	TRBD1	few	TGTGCCAGCAGCTTAGGGGGACAGGATGATGGAAACACCATATATTTT	CASSLGGQDDGNTIYF
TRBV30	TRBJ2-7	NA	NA	TGTGCCTGGAGTGTGGGACACCGCTACGAGCAGTACTTC	CAWSVGHRYEQYF
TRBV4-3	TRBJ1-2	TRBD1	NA	TGCGCCAGCAGCCCCATCGACAGGGGCCCCTATGGCTACACCTTC	CASSPIDRGPYGYTF
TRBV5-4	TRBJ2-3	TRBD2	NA	TGTGCCAGCAGGACTAGCGGGAGGCACACAGATACGCAGTATTTT	CASRTSGRHTDTQYF
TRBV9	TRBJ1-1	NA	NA	TGTGCCAGCAGCGCATATCAGGGCGGTGAAGCTTTCTTT	CASSAYQGGEAFF
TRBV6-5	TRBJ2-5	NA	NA	TGTGCCAGCAGTTACTCAGGGGATACATTCGAGACCCAGTACTTC	CASSYSGDTFETQYF
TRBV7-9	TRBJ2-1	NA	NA	TGTGCCAGCAGCTTAGCGGGTTGGGGTTACAATGAGCAGTTCTTC	CASSLAGWGYNEQFF
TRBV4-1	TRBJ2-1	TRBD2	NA	TGCGCCAGCAGCCTCGGTGGGCTAGCGGGCGCCTACAATGAGCAGTTCTTC	CASSLGGLAGAYNEQFF
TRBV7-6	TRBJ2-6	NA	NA	TGTGCCAGCAGCCGACCCAGGGGGGCTGGGGCCAACGTCCTGACTTTC	CASSRPRGAGANVLTF
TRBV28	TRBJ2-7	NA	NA	TGTGCCAGCAGTCTATCGGGTAGCGGAATAAACTACGAGCAGTACTTC	CASSLSGSGINYEQYF
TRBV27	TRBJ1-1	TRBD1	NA	TGTGCCAGCAGTCGGACAGGCTCGTACACTGAAGCTTTCTTT	CASSRTGSYTEAFF
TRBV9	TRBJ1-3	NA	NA	TGTGCCAGCAGCGCTAGAGTGGGGATTGGAAACACCATATATTTT	CASSARVGIGNTIYF
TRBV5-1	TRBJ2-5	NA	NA	TGCGCCAGCAGCTGGGGACGAAACCAAGAGACCCAGTACTTC	CASSWGRNQETQYF
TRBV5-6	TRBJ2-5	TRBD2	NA	TGTGCCAGCAGCTTCCACGGACTAGCGGGAGCAAAAGAGACCCAGTACTTC	CASSFHGLAGAKETQYF
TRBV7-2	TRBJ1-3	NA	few	TGTGCCAGCAGCTTTACAGGTTCTGGAAACACCATATATTTT	CASSFTGSGNTIYF
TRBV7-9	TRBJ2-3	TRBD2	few	TGTGCCAGCAGCACGGGGACTAGCGGGAGTAGAGATACGCAGTATTTT	CASSTGTSGSRDTQYF